This T cell receptor (beta chain) is drawn from a study of blood T cell repertoires in COVID-19. Measured with immunoSEQ multiplex PCR; TCRdb has only the in-frame clones, and not every one. The sample lists 250,000 to 300,000 clones, around nine tenths occurring once. CDR1 is SGHRS, CDR2 YFSETQ, per germline. With 2 bases removed from V and 0 bases from J, the gap between germline ends came to 9 bases. This CDR3 has 14 residues. The TCR originated in a woman in her 30s with COVID-19, enrolled during active disease. This chain connects TRBV5-1 to TRBJ2-7; D uncertain. Input material: peripheral blood. The CDR3 DNA follows: TGCGCCAGCAGCTTAAGCCTTCACTCCTACGAGCAGTACTTC. It translates to CASSLSLHSYEQYF.